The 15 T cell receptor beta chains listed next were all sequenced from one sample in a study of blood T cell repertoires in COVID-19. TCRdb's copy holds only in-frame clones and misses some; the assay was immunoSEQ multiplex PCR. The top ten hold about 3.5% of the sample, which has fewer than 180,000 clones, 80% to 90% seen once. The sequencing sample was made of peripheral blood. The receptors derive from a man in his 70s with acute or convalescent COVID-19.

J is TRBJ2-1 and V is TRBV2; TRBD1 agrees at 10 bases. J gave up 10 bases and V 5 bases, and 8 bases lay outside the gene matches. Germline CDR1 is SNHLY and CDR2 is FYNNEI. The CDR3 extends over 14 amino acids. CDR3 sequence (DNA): TGTGCCAGCAGTTCCGGGACAGGGGCAGGGGAGCAGTTCTTC. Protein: CASSSGTGAGEQFF.

CDR3 region: CASSLAGAGNTEAFF. The CDR3 DNA sequence: TGTGCCAGCAGCTTAGCAGGGGCTGGGAACACTGAAGCTTTCTTT. This chain uses TRBV7-6 with TRBJ1-1, with TRBD1 as a possible D gene (5 bases). Germline lookup yields CDR1 SGHVS and CDR2 FNYEAQ. V was trimmed by 0 bases and J by 1 base, leaving 9 bases between them. This CDR3 has 15 amino acids.

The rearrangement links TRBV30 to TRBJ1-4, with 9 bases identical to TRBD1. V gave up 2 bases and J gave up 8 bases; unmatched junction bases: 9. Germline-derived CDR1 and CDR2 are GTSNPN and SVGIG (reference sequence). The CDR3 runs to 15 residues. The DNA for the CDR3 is TGTGCCTGGAGTATATGGACAGGGGAAAGGGAAAAACTGTTTTTT. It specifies CAWSIWTGEREKLFF.

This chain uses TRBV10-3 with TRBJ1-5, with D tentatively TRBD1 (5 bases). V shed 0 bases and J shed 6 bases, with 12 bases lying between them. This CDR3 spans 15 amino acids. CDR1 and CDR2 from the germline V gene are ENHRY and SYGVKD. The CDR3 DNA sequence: TGTGCCATCAGTGAGTCGATGGGCAGGGCTCAGCCCCAGCATTTT. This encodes CAISESMGRAQPQHF.

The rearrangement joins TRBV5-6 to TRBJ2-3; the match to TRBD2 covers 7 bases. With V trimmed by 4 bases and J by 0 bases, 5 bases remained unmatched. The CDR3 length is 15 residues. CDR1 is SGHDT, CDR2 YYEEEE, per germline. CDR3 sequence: CASSTKRGSTDTQYF. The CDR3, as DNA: TGTGCCAGCAGCACCAAGCGGGGTAGCACAGATACGCAGTATTTT.

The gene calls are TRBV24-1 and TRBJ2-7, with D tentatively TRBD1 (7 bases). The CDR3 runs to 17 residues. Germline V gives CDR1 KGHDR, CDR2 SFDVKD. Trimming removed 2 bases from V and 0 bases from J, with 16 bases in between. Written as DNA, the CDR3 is TGTGCCACCAGTGATTCCCGCACAGGGGAGGACTCCTACGAGCAGTACTTC. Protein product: CATSDSRTGEDSYEQYF.

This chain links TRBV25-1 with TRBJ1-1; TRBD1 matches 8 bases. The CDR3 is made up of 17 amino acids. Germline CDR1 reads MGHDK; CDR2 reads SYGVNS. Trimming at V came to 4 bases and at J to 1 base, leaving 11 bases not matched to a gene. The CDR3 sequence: CASSGLKTGAPNTEAFF. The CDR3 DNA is TGTGCCAGCAGTGGCCTGAAGACAGGGGCTCCGAACACTGAAGCTTTCTTT.

The CDR3 protein is CASSPLSGFSYEQYF. The CDR3 DNA reads as TGTGCCAGCAGCCCCCTTAGCGGGTTCTCCTACGAGCAGTACTTC. The chain employs TRBV6-2 or TRBV6-3 and TRBJ2-7; TRBD2 matches 7 bases. J lost 0 bases, V lost 6 bases, and 8 bases had no gene match. The CDR3 length is 15 residues. The germline gives CDR1 MNHEY, CDR2 SVGEGT.

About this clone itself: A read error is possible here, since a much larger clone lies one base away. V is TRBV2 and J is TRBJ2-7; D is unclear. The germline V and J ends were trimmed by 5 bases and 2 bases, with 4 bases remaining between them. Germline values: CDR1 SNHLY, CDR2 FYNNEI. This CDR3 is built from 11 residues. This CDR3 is CASSYTYEQYF. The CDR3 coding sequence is TGTGCCAGCAGTTATACCTACGAGCAGTACTTC.

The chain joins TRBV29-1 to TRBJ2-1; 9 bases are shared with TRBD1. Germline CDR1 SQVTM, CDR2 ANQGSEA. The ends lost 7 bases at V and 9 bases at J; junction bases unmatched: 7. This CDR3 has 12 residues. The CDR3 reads CSAGQGPGEQFF. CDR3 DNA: TGCAGCGCCGGACAGGGGCCGGGTGAGCAGTTCTTC.

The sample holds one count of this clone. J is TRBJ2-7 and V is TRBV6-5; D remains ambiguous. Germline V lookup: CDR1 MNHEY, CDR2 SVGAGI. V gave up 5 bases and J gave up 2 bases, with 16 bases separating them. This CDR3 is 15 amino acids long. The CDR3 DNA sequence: TGTGCCAGCAGTAGTACGTGGGCCGTTACCTACGAGCAGTACTTC. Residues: CASSSTWAVTYEQYF.

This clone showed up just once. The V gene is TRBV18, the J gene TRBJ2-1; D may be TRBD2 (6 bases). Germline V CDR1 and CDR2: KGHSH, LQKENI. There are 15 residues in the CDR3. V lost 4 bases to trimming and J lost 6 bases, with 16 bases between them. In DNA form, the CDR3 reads TGTGCCAGCTCACAGTTGGGGGACTCAGCCAATGAGCAGTTCTTC. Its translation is CASSQLGDSANEQFF.

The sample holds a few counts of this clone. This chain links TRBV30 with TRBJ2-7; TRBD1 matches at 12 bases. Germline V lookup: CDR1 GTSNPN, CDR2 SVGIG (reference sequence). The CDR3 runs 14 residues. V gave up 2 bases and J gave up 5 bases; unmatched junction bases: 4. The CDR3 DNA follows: TGTGCCTGGAGTACGGGACAGGGGGCCCACGAGCAGTACTTC. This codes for CAWSTGQGAHEQYF.

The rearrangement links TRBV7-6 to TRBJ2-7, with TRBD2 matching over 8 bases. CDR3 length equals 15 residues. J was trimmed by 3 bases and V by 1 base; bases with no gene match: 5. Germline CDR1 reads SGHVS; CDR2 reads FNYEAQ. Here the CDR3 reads CASSLDGTRFYEQYF. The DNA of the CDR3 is TGTGCCAGCAGCTTAGACGGGACTAGGTTCTACGAGCAGTACTTC.

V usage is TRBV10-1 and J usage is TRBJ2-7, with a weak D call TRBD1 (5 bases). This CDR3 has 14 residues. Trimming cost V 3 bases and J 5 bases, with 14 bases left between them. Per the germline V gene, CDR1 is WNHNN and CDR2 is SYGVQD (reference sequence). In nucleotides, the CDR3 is TGCGCCAGCAGTGAAGGGCGCAGGGCAGACGAGCAGTACTTC. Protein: CASSEGRRADEQYF.